This T cell receptor beta chain was sequenced in a study of vaccination and CD4 T cells after COVID-19. Across the whole study: Median draw time for post-COVID samples was under 120 days post-diagnosis (range 35 to 161). Study findings and constraints: The study found median SARS-CoV-2-reactive clonotypes rising from roughly 22 to 38, not significantly.

Treatment noted: approximately 9-day PBMC culture with coronavirus spike peptide pools or control peptides (ViraFEST assay). Sequencing of DNA taken from cultured CD4+ T cells relied on the Oncomine TCR Beta short-read assay. TCRdb redid the calling of the PCR reads with MiXCR, one entry per CDR3 protein. This sample has roughly 15,000 distinct CDR3 sequences, with roughly two fifths found just once. CDR1 and CDR2 (germline): MNHNS, SASEGT. The junction had 2 bases not matched to a gene; V was cut back by 6 bases and J by 3 bases. The CDR3 runs 15 residues. In regard to this clonotype: Its antigen is unknown.

What was sequenced was CD4+ T cells from blood, cultured in vitro. The TCR was taken from a human donor who had recovered from COVID-19. This chain links TRBV6-1 with TRBJ2-6; 10 nucleotides align to TRBD1. The CDR3 DNA is TGTGCCAGCAGGACAGGGGGCAGTGGGGCCAACGTCCTGACTTTC. It translates to CASRTGGSGANVLTF.